This T cell receptor (beta chain) was sequenced during a study of a mutant IDH1 vaccine in newly diagnosed glioma. Study overall: Patients underwent eight vaccinations, which took place in weeks 1, 3, 5, 7, 11, 15, 19 and 23.

Per the germline V gene, CDR1 is SGHVS and CDR2 is FQNEAQ. V was trimmed by 4 bases and J by 3 bases, leaving 15 bases between them. The CDR3 is made up of 15 amino acids. Remarks on this clone: What it binds is not known.

Produced via immunoSEQ multiplex PCR; TCRdb's table is partial and in-frame only. Among around 85,000 clones listed, approximately 85% were seen once. The time point is: week 23, last vaccination. In every dose of vaccine, 300 ug of mutant IDH1 20-mer peptide was given alongside topical imiquimod. This chain uses TRBV7-8 with TRBJ1-2; D not certain. The material sequenced was PBMCs, taken from a glioma patient whose treatment included an IDH1 peptide vaccine. The receptor comes from a man aged 30 to 39 with glioma. Some clones in this sample may be carry-over from other donors' samples. CDR3 amino acids: CASSSYSSEDYGYTF. The DNA of the CDR3 is TGTGCCAGCAGCTCTTACAGCTCGGAGGACTATGGCTACACCTTC.